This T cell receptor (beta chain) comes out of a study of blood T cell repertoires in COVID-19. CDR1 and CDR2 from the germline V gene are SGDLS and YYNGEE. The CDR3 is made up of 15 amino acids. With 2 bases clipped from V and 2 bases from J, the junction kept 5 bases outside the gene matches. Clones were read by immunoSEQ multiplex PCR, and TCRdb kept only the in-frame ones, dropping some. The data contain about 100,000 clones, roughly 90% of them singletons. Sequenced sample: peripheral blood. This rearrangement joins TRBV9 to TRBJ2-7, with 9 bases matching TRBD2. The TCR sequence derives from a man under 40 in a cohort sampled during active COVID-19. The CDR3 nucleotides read TGTGCCAGCAGCGTCGCTAGCGGGGCTGCCTACGAGCAGTACTTC. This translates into CASSVASGAAYEQYF.